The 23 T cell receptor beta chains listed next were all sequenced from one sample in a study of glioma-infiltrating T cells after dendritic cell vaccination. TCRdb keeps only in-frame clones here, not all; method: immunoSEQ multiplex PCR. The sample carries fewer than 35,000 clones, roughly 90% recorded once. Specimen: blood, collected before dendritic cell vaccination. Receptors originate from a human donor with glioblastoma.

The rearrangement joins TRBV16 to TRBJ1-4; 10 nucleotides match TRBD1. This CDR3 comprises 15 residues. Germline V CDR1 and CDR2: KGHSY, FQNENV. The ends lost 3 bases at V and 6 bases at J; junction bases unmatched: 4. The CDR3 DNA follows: TGTGCCAGCAGCCAGCGACAGGGGGCGGATGAAAAACTGTTTTTT. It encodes CASSQRQGADEKLFF.

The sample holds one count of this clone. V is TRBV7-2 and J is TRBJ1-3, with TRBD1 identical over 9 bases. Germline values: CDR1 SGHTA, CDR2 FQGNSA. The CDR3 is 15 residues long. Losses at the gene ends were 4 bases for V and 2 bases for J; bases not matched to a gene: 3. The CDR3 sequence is CASSYRQGAGNTIYF. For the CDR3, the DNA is TGTGCCAGCAGCTACAGACAGGGGGCTGGAAACACCATATATTTT.

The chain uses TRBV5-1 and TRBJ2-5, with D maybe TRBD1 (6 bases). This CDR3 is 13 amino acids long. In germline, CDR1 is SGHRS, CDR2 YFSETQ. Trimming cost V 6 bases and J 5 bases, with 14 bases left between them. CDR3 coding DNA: TGCGCCAGCACCCTACAGGGTGGGGAGACCCAGTACTTC. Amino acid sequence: CASTLQGGETQYF.

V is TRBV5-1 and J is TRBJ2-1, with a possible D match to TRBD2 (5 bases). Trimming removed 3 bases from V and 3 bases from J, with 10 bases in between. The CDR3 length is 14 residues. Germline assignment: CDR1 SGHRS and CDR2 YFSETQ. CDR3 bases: TGCGCCAGCAGCTCTTCGGACTTCTACAATGAGCAGTTCTTC. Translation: CASSSSDFYNEQFF.

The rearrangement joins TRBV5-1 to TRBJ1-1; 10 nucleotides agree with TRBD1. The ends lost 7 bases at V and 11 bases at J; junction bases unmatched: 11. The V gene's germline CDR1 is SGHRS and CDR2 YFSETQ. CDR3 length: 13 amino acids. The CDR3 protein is CASSTGTGVDAFF. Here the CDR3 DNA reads TGCGCCAGCTCTACCGGGACAGGGGTAGATGCTTTCTTT.

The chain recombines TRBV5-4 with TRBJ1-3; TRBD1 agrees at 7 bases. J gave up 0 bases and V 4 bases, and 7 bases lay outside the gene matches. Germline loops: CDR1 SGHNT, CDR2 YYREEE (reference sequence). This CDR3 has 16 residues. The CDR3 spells CASSLDRAISGNTIYF. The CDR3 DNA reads TGTGCCAGCAGCCTCGACAGGGCCATCTCTGGAAACACCATATATTTT.

CDR3 nucleotide sequence: TGCGCCAGCAGCCCGGGACAAGGTAATGAGCAGTTCTTC. As protein: CASSPGQGNEQFF. V gene TRBV5-1 combines with J gene TRBJ2-1; perhaps TRBD1 as D (6 bases). The germline CDR1 and CDR2 sequences are SGHRS and YFSETQ. Between the trimmed V and J ends, which lost 4 bases and 7 bases, there was a span of 12 bases. The CDR3 covers 13 residues.

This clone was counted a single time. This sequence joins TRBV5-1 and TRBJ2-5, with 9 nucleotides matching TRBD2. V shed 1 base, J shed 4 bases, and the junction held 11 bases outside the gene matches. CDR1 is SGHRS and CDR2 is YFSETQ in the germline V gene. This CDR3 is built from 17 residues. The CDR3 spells CASSLSSGAGGRETQYF. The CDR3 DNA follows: TGCGCCAGCAGCTTGAGCTCCGGAGCGGGGGGCCGAGAGACCCAGTACTTC.

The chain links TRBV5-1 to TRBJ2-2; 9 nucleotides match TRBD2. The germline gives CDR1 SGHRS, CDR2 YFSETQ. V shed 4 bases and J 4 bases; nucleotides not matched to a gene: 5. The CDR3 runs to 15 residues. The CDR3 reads CASSELSGGTGELFF. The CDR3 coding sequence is TGCGCCAGCAGCGAACTTAGCGGGGGCACCGGGGAGCTGTTTTTT. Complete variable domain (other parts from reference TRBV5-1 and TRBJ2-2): KAGVTQTPRYLIKTRGQQVTLSCSPISGHRSVSWYQQTPGQGLQFLFEYFSETQRNKGNFPGRFSGRQFSNSRSEMNVSTLELGDSALYLCASSELSGGTGELFFGEGSRLTVL.

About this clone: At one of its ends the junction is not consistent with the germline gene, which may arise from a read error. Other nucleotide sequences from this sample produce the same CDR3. CDR3 sequence reads: CASSMGGGQYNSPLHF. CDR3 sequence (DNA): TGTGCCAGTAGTATGGGAGGGGGGCAGTATAATTCCCCCCTCCACTTT. This chain uses TRBV19 with TRBJ1-6; D possibly corresponds to TRBD1 (6 bases). CDR1 is LNHDA, CDR2 SQIVND, per germline (reference sequence). The CDR3 is made up of 16 amino acids.

CDR3 nucleotides: TGCGCCAGCCCAATCGGGACCGGGGAGCTGTTTTTT. Amino acids: CASPIGTGELFF. The genes are TRBV10-1 and TRBJ2-2; D is ambiguous. The CDR3 length is 12 residues. Trimming left V 8 bases short and J 5 bases short, with 9 bases between. CDR1 and CDR2 from the germline V gene are WNHNN and SYGVQD (reference sequence).

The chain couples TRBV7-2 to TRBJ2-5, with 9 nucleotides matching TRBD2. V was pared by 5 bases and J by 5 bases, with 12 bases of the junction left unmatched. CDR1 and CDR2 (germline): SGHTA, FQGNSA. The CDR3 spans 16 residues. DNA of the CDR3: TGTGCCAGCAGCACCCAGGGTGGCGGGGGGGTTGAGACCCAGTACTTC. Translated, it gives CASSTQGGGGVETQYF.

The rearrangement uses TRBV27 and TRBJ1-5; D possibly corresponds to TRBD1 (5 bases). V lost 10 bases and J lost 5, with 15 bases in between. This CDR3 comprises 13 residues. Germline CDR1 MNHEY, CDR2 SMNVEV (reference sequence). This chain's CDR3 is CATRRGFDQPQHF. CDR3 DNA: TGTGCCACCCGTAGGGGTTTCGATCAGCCCCAGCATTTT.

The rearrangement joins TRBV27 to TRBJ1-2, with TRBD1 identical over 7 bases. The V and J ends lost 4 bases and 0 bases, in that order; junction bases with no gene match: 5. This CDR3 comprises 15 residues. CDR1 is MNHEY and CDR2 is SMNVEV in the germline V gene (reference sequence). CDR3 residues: CASSSPGTANYGYTF. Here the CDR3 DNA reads TGTGCCAGCAGTTCCCCCGGGACAGCTAACTATGGCTACACCTTC.

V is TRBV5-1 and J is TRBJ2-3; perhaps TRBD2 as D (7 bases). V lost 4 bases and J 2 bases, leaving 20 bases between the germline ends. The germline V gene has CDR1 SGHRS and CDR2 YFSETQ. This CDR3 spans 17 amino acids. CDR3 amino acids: CASSPGWGGALTDTQYF. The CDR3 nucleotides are TGCGCCAGCAGCCCTGGATGGGGGGGGGCGCTCACAGATACGCAGTATTTT.

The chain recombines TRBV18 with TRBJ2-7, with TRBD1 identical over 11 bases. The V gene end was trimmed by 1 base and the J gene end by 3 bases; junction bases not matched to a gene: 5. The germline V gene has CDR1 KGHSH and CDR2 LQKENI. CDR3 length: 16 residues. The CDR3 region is CASSPQSGTGGYEQYF. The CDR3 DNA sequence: TGTGCCAGCTCACCACAATCAGGGACAGGGGGCTACGAGCAGTACTTC.

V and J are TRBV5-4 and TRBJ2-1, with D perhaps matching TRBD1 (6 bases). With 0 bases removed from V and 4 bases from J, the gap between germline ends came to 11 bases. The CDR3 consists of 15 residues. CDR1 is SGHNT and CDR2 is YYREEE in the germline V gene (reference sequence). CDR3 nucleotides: TGTGCCAGCAGCTTGGATAGGGGGTCGTACAATGAGCAGTTCTTC. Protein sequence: CASSLDRGSYNEQFF.

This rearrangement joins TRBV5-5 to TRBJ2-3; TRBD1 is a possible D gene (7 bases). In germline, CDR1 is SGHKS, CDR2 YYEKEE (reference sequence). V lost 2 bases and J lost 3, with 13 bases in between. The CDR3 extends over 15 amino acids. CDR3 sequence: CASSFMTGTTDTQYF. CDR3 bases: TGTGCCAGCAGCTTTATGACAGGGACTACAGATACGCAGTATTTT.

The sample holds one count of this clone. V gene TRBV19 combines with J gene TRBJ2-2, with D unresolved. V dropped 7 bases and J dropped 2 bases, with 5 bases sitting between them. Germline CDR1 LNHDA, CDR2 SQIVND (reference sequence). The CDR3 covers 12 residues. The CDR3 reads CASTRNTGELFF. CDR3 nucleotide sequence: TGTGCCAGTACCCGTAACACCGGGGAGCTGTTTTTT.

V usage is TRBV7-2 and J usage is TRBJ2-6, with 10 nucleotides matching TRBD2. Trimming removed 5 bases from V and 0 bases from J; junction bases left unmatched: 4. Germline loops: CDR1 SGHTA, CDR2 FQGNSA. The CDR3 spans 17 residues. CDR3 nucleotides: TGTGCCAGCAGCCCAGCGGGGGGGCACTCTGGGGCCAACGTCCTGACTTTC. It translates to CASSPAGGHSGANVLTF.

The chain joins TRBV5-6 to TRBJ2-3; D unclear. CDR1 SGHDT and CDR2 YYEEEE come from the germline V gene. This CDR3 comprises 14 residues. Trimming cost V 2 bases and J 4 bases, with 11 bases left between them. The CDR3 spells CASSFDPVSDTQYF. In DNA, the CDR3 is TGTGCCAGCAGCTTTGATCCAGTCTCAGATACGCAGTATTTT. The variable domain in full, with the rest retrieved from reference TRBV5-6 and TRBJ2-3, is DAGVTQSPTHLIKTRGQQVTLRCSPKSGHDTVSWYQQALGQGPQFIFQYYEEEERQRGNFPDRFSGHQFPNYSSELNVNALLLGDSALYLCASSFDPVSDTQYFGPGTRLTVL.

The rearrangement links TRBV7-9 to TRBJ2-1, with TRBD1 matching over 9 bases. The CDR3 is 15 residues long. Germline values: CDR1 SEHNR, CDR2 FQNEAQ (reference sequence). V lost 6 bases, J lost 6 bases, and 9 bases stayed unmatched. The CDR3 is CASSYRDRARNEQFF. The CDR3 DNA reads TGTGCCAGCAGTTACCGGGACAGGGCTCGCAATGAGCAGTTCTTC.

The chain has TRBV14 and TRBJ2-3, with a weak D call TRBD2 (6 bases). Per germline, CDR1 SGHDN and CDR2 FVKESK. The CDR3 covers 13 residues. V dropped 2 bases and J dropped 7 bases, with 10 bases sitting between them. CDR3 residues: CASSQTTSYTQYF. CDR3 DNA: TGTGCCAGCAGCCAAACGACTAGTTATACGCAGTATTTT.